Here is one T cell receptor (beta chain) with its context. Its antigen is unidentified. Germline lookup yields CDR1 MNHEY and CDR2 SVGAGI. CDR3 length: 12 amino acids. V lost 6 bases and J lost 8, with 13 bases in between. The PCR had 60 Vbeta and 13 Jbeta primers. The assay was immunoSEQ multiplex PCR, and TCRdb's table has in-frame clones only and misses some. This sample has 150,000 to 200,000 clones, with approximately 82% found just once. This sample was taken from a study of cytomegalovirus exposure and HLA in healthy donors. Study-level findings and limits: Donors were assumed by presence/absence analyses to have roughly uniform sequencing depth.

V usage is TRBV6-5 and J usage is TRBJ1-2, with D perhaps matching TRBD1 (5 bases). Material for sequencing was PBMCs. The receptor's source is a woman aged 18-29 years in good health and CMV-seropositive. The CDR3 coding sequence is TGTGCCAGCAGCTACGGGGGGAGGGGCTACACCTTC. This translates into CASSYGGRGYTF.